Below are 17 T cell receptor beta chains sequenced from a single sample in a study of technical replicates of blood from a handful of donors. Generated by immunoSEQ multiplex PCR, the TCRdb table keeps only in-frame clones and is missing some. The data contain about 80,000 clones, roughly nine tenths of them singletons. Material for sequencing was T cells isolated from PBMCs. The receptors originated from a human donor in good health.

The J gene is TRBJ2-1, the V gene TRBV14; no firm D call. The V and J ends lost 2 bases and 7 bases respectively, with 18 bases between them. The CDR3 consists of 16 residues. Germline CDR1 and CDR2: SGHDN and FVKESK. CDR3 amino acids: CASSQRYVLTGNEQFF. CDR3 DNA sequence: TGTGCCAGCAGCCAAAGATACGTCCTGACTGGGAATGAGCAGTTCTTC.

J is TRBJ1-1 and V is TRBV11-2, with D perhaps TRBD1 (5 bases). The CDR3 loop spans 15 amino acids. Trimming stripped 0 bases from V and 4 bases from J, with 12 bases between. Germline V gene sequence: CDR1 SGHAT, CDR2 FQNNGV. The CDR3 loop reads CASSLDGIRGTEAFF. The CDR3 DNA is TGTGCCAGCAGCTTAGATGGTATTAGGGGCACTGAAGCTTTCTTT.

The gene calls are TRBV7-9 and TRBJ1-1; tentatively, D is TRBD1 (5 bases). The germline V gene encodes CDR1 SEHNR and CDR2 FQNEAQ (reference sequence). This CDR3 is built from 12 residues. Trimming took off 7 bases at V and 11 bases at J, with 17 bases between the two ends. The CDR3 loop reads CASTLGAGFAFF. CDR3 DNA: TGTGCCAGCACCCTAGGGGCAGGGTTTGCTTTCTTT.

The chain is built from TRBV7-9 and TRBJ2-1; possibly TRBD2 for D (6 bases). Germline V gives CDR1 SEHNR, CDR2 FQNEAQ (reference sequence). Trimming stripped 2 bases from V and 8 bases from J, with 13 bases between. The length of the CDR3 is 14 residues. The chain's CDR3 is CASSLPLATHEQFF. CDR3 DNA: TGTGCCAGCAGCTTACCACTAGCTACCCATGAGCAGTTCTTC.

The chain has TRBV28 and TRBJ1-5; D ambiguous. The V gene lost 5 bases and the J gene lost 0 bases, with 8 bases spanning the gap. The length of the CDR3 is 14 residues. Germline V gene sequence: CDR1 MDHEN, CDR2 SYDVKM. The CDR3: CASSQVTSNQPQHF. In DNA, the CDR3 is TGTGCCAGCAGTCAGGTGACTAGCAATCAGCCCCAGCATTTT. The entire variable domain, with the rest obtained from reference TRBV28 and TRBJ1-5, is as follows: DVKVTQSSRYLVKRTGEKVFLECVQDMDHENMFWYRQDPGLGLRLIYFSYDVKMKEKGDIPEGYSVSREKKERFSLILESASTNQTSMYLCASSQVTSNQPQHFGDGTRLSIL.

This clone was detected once. The chain employs TRBV7-9 and TRBJ1-4; 8 nucleotides line up with TRBD1. Germline values: CDR1 SEHNR, CDR2 FQNEAQ (reference sequence). The junction had 7 bases not matched to a gene; V was cut back by 6 bases and J by 7 bases. The CDR3 extends over 14 amino acids. The CDR3 coding sequence is TGTGCCAGCAGTAATACAGGGGGGGCTGAAAAACTGTTTTTT. Residues: CASSNTGGAEKLFF.

J is TRBJ1-2 and V is TRBV7-2, with D uncertain. Germline values: CDR1 SGHTA, CDR2 FQGNSA. This CDR3 comprises 14 residues. V was cut by 1 base and J by 5 bases, with 11 bases left in between. CDR3 coding DNA: TGTGCCAGCAGCTTAGGAAGCCGCTTATATGGCTACACCTTC. Amino acids: CASSLGSRLYGYTF.

The gene calls are TRBV6-6 and TRBJ1-3; no definite D call. Germline V gene lookup returns CDR1 MNHNY and CDR2 SVGAGI (reference sequence). V was clipped by 5 bases and J by 0 bases, with 8 bases between them. The CDR3 sequence is 14 residues long. Here the CDR3 reads CASSATGSGNTIYF. CDR3 bases: TGTGCCAGCAGTGCGACGGGCTCTGGAAACACCATATATTTT.

V is TRBV29-1 and J is TRBJ1-1; 9 bases match TRBD1. The junction had 3 bases not matched to a gene; V was cut back by 6 bases and J by 1 base. The CDR3 length is 13 residues. Germline values: CDR1 SQVTM, CDR2 ANQGSEA. The DNA of the CDR3 is TGCAGCGTGCCGGGACAGGGGAACACTGAAGCTTTCTTT. It translates to CSVPGQGNTEAFF. Using reference TRBV29-1 and TRBJ1-1 for the parts outside the CDR3, the full variable domain is SAVISQKPSRDICQRGTSLTIQCQVDSQVTMMFWYRQQPGQSLTLIATANQGSEATYESGFVIDKFPISRPNLTFSTLTVSNMSPEDSSIYLCSVPGQGNTEAFFGQGTRLTVV.

This clone was seen just once. V is TRBV5-3 and J is TRBJ2-5; 12 bases line up with TRBD2. TRBV5-3 is placed among ORFs of uncertain function. V was pared by 1 base and J by 5 bases, with 6 bases of the junction left unmatched. The CDR3 consists of 16 residues. The CDR3 here is CARSLMLAGGHETQYF. The DNA for the CDR3 is TGTGCCAGAAGCTTGATGCTAGCGGGAGGGCACGAGACCCAGTACTTC.

J is TRBJ2-4 and V is TRBV2; D gene ambiguous. Germline V gene data show CDR1 as SNHLY and CDR2 as FYNNEI. This CDR3 contains 12 residues. V lost 7 bases, J lost 9 bases, and 13 bases lay in between. In nucleotides, the CDR3 is TGTGCCAGCAAGGCCGGGTCGGGCATTCAGTACTTC. This gives the protein CASKAGSGIQYF.

This rearrangement joins TRBV6-5 to TRBJ1-1, with TRBD1 matching 8 bases. Trimming at V came to 5 bases and at J to 5 bases, leaving 7 bases not matched to a gene. The germline V gene has CDR1 MNHEY and CDR2 SVGAGI. CDR3 length: 14 residues. The CDR3 here is CASSIPGGPTEAFF. DNA for the CDR3: TGTGCCAGCAGTATCCCAGGGGGCCCGACTGAAGCTTTCTTT.

The chain uses TRBV6-5 and TRBJ2-7, with a tentative D call TRBD2 (5 bases). Germline V lookup: CDR1 MNHEY, CDR2 SVGAGI. The CDR3 is made up of 14 amino acids. V was pared by 0 bases and J by 4 bases, with 10 bases between. In nucleotides, the CDR3 is TGTGCCAGCAGTTACTCAACGGGGATTTACGAGCAGTACTTC. Its protein is CASSYSTGIYEQYF.

The rearrangement uses TRBV10-3 and TRBJ2-3; TRBD2 aligns across 7 bases. Germline-derived CDR1 and CDR2 are ENHRY and SYGVKD. The CDR3 totals 15 residues. J lost 3 bases, V lost 2 bases, and 5 bases had no gene match. The CDR3 reads CAISEPSGTTDTQYF. The DNA for the CDR3 is TGTGCCATCAGTGAGCCGAGCGGGACGACAGATACGCAGTATTTT.

This chain joins TRBV5-1 and TRBJ2-2; 9 nucleotides agree with TRBD1. V trimming: 1 base; J trimming: 4 bases; junction bases outside the gene matches: 8. This CDR3 spans 17 amino acids. CDR1 and CDR2 (germline): SGHRS, YFSETQ. The CDR3 region is CASSLHRGQGLTGELFF. DNA for the CDR3: TGCGCCAGCAGCTTGCATCGGGGACAGGGACTCACCGGGGAGCTGTTTTTT. Full variable domain (missing parts from reference TRBV5-1 and TRBJ2-2): KAGVTQTPRYLIKTRGQQVTLSCSPISGHRSVSWYQQTPGQGLQFLFEYFSETQRNKGNFPGRFSGRQFSNSRSEMNVSTLELGDSALYLCASSLHRGQGLTGELFFGEGSRLTVL.

The CDR3 loop reads CASSVDRGTEAFF. Written as DNA, the CDR3 is TGTGCCAGCAGCGTAGACAGGGGCACTGAAGCTTTCTTT. The rearrangement links TRBV9 to TRBJ1-1; TRBD1 agrees at 7 bases. This CDR3 region has 13 residues. Germline values: CDR1 SGDLS, CDR2 YYNGEE. With V trimmed by 0 bases and J by 4 bases, 0 bases remained unmatched.

The V call is TRBV7-2, the J call TRBJ2-1; 11 positions agree with TRBD2. The length of the CDR3 is 15 residues. The ends lost 6 bases at V and 7 bases at J; junction bases unmatched: 8. Germline values: CDR1 SGHTA, CDR2 FQGNSA. CDR3 amino acids: CASSPPGLAVNEQFF. In DNA, the CDR3 is TGTGCCAGCAGTCCACCGGGACTAGCGGTTAATGAGCAGTTCTTC.